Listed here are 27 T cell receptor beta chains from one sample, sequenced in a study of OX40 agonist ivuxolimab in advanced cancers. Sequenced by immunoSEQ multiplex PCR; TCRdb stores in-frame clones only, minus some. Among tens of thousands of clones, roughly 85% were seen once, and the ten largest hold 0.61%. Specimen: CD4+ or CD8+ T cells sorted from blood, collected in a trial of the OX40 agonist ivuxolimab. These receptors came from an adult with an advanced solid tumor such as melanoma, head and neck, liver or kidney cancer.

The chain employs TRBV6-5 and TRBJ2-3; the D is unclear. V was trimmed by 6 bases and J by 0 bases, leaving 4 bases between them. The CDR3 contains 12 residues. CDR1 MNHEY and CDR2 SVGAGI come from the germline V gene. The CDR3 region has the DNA TGTGCCAGCAGACACAGCACAGATACGCAGTATTTT. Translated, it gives CASRHSTDTQYF.

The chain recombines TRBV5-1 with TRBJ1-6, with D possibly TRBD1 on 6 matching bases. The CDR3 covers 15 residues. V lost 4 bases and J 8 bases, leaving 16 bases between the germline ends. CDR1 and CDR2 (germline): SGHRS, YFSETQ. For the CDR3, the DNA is TGCGCCAGCAGCGACCGCCGAGAGGGGGATTCACCCCTCCACTTT. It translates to CASSDRREGDSPLHF.

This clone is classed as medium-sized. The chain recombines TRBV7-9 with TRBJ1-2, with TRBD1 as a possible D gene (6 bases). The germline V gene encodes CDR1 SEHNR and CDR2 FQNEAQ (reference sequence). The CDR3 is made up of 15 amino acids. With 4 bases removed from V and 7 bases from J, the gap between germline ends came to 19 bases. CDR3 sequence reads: CASSSSDRGSGGYTF. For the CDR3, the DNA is TGTGCCAGCAGCTCTAGTGATAGGGGGAGTGGTGGCTACACCTTC.

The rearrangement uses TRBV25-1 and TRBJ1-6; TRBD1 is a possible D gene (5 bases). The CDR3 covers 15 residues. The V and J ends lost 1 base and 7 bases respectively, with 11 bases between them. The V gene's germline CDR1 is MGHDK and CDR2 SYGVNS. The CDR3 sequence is CASSEFFTGNSPLHF. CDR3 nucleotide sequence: TGTGCCAGCAGTGAATTTTTTACAGGCAATTCACCCCTCCACTTT.

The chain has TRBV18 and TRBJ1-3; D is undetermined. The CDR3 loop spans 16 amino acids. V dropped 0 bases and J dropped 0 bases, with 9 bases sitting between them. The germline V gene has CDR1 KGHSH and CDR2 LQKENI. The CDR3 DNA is TGTGCCAGCTCACCACCGGCAGGATACTCTGGAAACACCATATATTTT. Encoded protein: CASSPPAGYSGNTIYF.

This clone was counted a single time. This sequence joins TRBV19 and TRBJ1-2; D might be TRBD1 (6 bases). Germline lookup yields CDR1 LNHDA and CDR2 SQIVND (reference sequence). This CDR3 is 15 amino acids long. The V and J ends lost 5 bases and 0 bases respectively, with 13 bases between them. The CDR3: CASSLWDTANYGYTF. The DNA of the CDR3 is TGTGCCAGTAGTCTATGGGACACCGCTAACTATGGCTACACCTTC.

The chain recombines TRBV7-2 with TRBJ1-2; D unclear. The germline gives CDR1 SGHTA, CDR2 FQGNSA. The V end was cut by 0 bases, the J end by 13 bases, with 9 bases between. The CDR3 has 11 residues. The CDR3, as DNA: TGTGCCAGCAGCTTAGCGGTGGACCTCACCTTC. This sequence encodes CASSLAVDLTF.

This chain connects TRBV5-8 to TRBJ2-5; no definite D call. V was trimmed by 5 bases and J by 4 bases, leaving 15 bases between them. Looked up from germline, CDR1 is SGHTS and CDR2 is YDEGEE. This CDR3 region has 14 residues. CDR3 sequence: CASRWERLIETQYF. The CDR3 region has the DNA TGTGCCAGCAGGTGGGAACGGCTTATAGAGACCCAGTACTTC. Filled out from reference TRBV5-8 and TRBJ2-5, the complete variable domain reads EAGVTQSPTHLIKTRGQQATLRCSPISGHTSVYWYQQALGLGLQFLLWYDEGEERNRGNFPPRFSGRQFPNYSSELNVNALELEDSALYLCASRWERLIETQYFGPGTRLLVL.

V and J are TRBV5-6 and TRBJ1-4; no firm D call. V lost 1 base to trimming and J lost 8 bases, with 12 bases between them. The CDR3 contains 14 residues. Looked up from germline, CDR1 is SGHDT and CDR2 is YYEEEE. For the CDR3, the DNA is TGTGCCAGCAGCTTGTCACAGCGTAGGGAAAAACTGTTTTTT. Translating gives CASSLSQRREKLFF.

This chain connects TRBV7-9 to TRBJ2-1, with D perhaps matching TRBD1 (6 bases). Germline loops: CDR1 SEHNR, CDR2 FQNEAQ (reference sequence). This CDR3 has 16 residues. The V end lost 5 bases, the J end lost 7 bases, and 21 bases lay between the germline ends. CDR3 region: CASSLRQSGERNEQFF. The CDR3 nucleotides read TGTGCCAGCAGCCTACGACAGTCAGGGGAGAGGAATGAGCAGTTCTTC.

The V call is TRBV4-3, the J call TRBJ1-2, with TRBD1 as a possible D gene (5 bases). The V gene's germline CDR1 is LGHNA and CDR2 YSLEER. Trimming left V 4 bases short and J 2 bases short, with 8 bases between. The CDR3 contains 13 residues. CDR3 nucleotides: TGCGCCAGCAGCCCGGGACTGAACTATGGCTACACCTTC. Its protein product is CASSPGLNYGYTF.

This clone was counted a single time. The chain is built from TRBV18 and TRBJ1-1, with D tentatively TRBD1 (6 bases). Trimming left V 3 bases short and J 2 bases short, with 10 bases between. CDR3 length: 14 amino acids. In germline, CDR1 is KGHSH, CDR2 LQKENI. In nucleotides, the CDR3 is TGTGCCAGCTCACCCCAGGGGTCTAACACTGAAGCTTTCTTT. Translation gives CASSPQGSNTEAFF.

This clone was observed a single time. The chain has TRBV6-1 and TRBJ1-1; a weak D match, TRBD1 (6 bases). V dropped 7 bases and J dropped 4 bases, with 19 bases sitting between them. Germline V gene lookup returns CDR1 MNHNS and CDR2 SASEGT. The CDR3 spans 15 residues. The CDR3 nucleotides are TGTGCCAGCATTATTCACCCGGGGGCGGGCACTGAAGCTTTCTTT. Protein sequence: CASIIHPGAGTEAFF.

For the CDR3, the DNA is TGTGCCAGCAGCTTTCGGGGCGGAGATACGCAGTATTTT. Translating it yields CASSFRGGDTQYF. The rearrangement joins TRBV7-9 to TRBJ2-3, with D tentatively TRBD1 or TRBD2 (5 bases each). Germline V gene sequence: CDR1 SEHNR, CDR2 FQNEAQ (reference sequence). This CDR3 is built from 13 residues. V shed 3 bases and J shed 5 bases, with 9 bases lying between them.

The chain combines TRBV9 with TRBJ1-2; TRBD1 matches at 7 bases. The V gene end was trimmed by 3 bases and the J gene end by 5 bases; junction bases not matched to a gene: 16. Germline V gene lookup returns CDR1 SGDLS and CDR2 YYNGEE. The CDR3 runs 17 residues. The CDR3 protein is CASSESQSPGQFYGYTF. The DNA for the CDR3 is TGTGCCAGCAGCGAGAGCCAATCCCCGGGACAGTTTTATGGCTACACCTTC.

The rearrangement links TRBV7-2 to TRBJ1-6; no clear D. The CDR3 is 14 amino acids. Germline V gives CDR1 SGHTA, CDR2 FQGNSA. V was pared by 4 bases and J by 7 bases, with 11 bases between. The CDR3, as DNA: TGTGCCAGCAGCTCCCGGGAGAGGAATTCACCCCTCCACTTT. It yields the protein CASSSRERNSPLHF.

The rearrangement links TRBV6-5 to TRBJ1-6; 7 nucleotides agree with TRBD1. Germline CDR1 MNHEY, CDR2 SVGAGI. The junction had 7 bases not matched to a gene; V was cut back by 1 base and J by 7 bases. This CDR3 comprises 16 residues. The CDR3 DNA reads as TGTGCCAGCAGTTACTTGACCCGGGACAGAAATTCACCCCTCCACTTT. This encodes CASSYLTRDRNSPLHF.

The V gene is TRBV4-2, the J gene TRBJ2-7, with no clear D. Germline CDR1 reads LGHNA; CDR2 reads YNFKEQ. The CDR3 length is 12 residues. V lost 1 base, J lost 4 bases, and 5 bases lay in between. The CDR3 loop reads CASSQGGYEQYF. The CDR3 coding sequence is TGTGCCAGCAGCCAAGGGGGTTACGAGCAGTACTTC.

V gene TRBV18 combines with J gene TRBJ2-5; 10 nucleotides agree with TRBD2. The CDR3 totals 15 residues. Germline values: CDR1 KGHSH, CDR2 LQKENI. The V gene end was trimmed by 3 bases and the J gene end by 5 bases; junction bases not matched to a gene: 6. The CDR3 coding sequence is TGTGCCAGCTCACCGGGGACTAGCGTTGAGGAGACCCAGTACTTC. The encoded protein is CASSPGTSVEETQYF.

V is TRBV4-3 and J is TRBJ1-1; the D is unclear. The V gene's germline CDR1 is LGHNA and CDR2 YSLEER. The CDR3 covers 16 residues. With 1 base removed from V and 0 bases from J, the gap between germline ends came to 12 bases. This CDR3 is CASSQGAVGMNTEAFF. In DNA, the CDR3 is TGCGCCAGCAGCCAAGGAGCGGTCGGTATGAACACTGAAGCTTTCTTT.

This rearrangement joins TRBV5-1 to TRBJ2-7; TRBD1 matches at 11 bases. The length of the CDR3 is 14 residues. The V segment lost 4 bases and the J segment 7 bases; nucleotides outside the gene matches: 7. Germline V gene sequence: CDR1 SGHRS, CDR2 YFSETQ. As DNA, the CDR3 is TGCGCCAGCAGCCAGGGGACAGGGGGATCAGAGCAGTACTTC. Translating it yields CASSQGTGGSEQYF.

CDR3 nucleotide sequence: TGTGCCAGCAGCTCGATGACTAGCGGGGGTCGAGAGACCCAGTACTTC. As protein: CASSSMTSGGRETQYF. The J gene is TRBJ2-5, the V gene TRBV11-2; 12 positions match TRBD2. The CDR3 totals 16 residues. The J segment lost 4 bases and the V segment lost 4 bases, leaving 7 bases of the junction unmatched. CDR1 is SGHAT, CDR2 FQNNGV, per germline.

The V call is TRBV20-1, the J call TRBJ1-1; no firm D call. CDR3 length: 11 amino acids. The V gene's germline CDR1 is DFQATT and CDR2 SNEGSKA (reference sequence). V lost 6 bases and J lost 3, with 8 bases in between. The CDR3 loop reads CSALTDTEAFF. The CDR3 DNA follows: TGCAGTGCGCTGACCGACACTGAAGCTTTCTTT.

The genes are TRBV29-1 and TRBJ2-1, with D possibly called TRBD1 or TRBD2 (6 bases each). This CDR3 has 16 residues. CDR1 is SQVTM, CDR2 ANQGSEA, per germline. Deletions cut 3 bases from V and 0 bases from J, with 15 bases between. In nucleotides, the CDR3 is TGCAGCGTTGATACGGGGGCGGAGGGCTCCTACAATGAGCAGTTCTTC. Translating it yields CSVDTGAEGSYNEQFF.

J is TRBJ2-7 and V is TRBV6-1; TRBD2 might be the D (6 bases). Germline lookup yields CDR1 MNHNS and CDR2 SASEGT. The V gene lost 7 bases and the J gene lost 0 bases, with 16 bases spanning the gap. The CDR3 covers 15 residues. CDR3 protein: CASTPGGQGSYEQYF. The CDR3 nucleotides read TGTGCCAGCACCCCCGGAGGGCAGGGCTCCTACGAGCAGTACTTC.

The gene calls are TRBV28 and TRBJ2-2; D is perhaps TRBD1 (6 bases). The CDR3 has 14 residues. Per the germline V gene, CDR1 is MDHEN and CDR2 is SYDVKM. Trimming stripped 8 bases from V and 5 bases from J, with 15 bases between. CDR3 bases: TGTGCCAGCCGCCACGGCCAGGGGACCGGGGAGCTGTTTTTT. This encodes CASRHGQGTGELFF.

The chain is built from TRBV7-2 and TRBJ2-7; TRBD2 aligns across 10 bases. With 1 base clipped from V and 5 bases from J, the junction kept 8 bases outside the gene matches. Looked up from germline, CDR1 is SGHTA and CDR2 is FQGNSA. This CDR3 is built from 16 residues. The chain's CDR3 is CASSLEMGLALNEQYF. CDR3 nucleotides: TGTGCCAGCAGCTTAGAAATGGGACTAGCGCTCAACGAGCAGTACTTC. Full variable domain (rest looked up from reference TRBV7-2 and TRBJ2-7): GAGVSQSPSNKVTEKGKDVELRCDPISGHTALYWYRQSLGQGLEFLIYFQGNSAPDKSGLPSDRFSAERTGGSVSTLTIQRTQQEDSAVYLCASSLEMGLALNEQYFGPGTRLTVT.